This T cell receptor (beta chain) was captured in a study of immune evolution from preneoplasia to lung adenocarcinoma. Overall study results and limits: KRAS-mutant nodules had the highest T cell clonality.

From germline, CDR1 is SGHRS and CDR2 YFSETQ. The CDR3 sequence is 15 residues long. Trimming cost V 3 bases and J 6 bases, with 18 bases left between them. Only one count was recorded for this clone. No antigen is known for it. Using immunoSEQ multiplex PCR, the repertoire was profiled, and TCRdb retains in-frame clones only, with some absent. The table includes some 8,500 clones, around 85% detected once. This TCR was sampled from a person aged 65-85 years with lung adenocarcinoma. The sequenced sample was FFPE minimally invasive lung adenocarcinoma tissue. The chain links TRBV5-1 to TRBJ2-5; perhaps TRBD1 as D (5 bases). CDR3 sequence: CASSSDTGMEKTQYF. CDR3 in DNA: TGCGCCAGCAGCTCCGACACAGGAATGGAGAAGACCCAGTACTTC.